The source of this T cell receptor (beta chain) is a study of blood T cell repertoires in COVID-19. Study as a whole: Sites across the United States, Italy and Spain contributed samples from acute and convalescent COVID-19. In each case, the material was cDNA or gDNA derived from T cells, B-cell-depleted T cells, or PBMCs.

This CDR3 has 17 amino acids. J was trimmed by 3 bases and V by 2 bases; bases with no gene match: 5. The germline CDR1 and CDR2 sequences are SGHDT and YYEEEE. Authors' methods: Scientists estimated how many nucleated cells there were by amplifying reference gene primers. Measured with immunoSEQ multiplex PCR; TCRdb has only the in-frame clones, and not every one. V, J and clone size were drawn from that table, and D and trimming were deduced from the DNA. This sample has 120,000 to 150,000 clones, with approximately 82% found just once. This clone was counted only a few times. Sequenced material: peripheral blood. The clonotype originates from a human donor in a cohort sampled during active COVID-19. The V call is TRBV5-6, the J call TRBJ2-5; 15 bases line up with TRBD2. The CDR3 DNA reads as TGTGCCAGCAGCTTCCCGGGGACTAGCGGGAGGAAAGAGACCCAGTACTTC. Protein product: CASSFPGTSGRKETQYF.